Shown below are 13 T cell receptor beta chains from a single sample sequenced in a study of blood T cell repertoires in COVID-19. Libraries were prepared by immunoSEQ multiplex PCR; TCRdb keeps only in-frame clonotypes and omits some of them. The sample holds under 200,000 clones, around 85% seen once. Input material: peripheral blood. Receptor source: a man between 60 and 75 years old with COVID-19, enrolled during active disease.

The rearrangement uses TRBV25-1 and TRBJ2-5, with D perhaps matching TRBD1 (5 bases). CDR3 size: 14 residues. Trimming stripped 3 bases from V and 5 bases from J, with 13 bases between. The V gene's germline CDR1 is MGHDK and CDR2 SYGVNS. CDR3 sequence: CASSDLGVGETQYF. The CDR3 DNA is TGTGCCAGCAGTGACCTAGGGGTCGGGGAGACCCAGTACTTC.

V gene TRBV5-1 combines with J gene TRBJ1-4; D might be TRBD1 (6 bases). Looked up from germline, CDR1 is SGHRS and CDR2 is YFSETQ. The CDR3 has 14 amino acids. The V gene lost 0 bases and the J gene lost 7 bases, with 10 bases spanning the gap. The CDR3 DNA follows: TGCGCCAGCAGCTTGGACAGCAGGGGTGAAAAACTGTTTTTT. Residues: CASSLDSRGEKLFF.

The V and J genes are TRBV12-5 and TRBJ2-6; D possibly corresponds to TRBD1 (5 bases). V was trimmed by 0 bases and J by 3 bases, leaving 9 bases between them. Germline V gives CDR1 LGHNT, CDR2 FRNRAP. The CDR3 has 16 residues. CDR3: CASGLVAGHGANVLTF. For the CDR3, the DNA is TGTGCTAGTGGTTTGGTAGCAGGGCATGGGGCCAACGTCCTGACTTTC.

The chain recombines TRBV5-5 with TRBJ2-5, with 9 bases lining up with TRBD1. This CDR3 has 16 amino acids. V dropped 0 bases and J dropped 4; count of bases not matched to a gene: 7. The germline V gene has CDR1 SGHKS and CDR2 YYEKEE (reference sequence). The CDR3 sequence: CASSLEYRTGAETQYF. CDR3 sequence (DNA): TGTGCCAGCAGCTTGGAGTACCGGACAGGGGCAGAGACCCAGTACTTC.

This clone was counted once. J is TRBJ1-6 and V is TRBV7-6, with 9 bases aligning to TRBD1. CDR3 length: 17 residues. Looked up from germline, CDR1 is SGHVS and CDR2 is FNYEAQ. Losses at the gene ends were 6 bases for V and 4 bases for J; bases not matched to a gene: 10. This CDR3 reads CASSFGTGTIYNSPLHF. The CDR3 DNA reads TGTGCCAGCAGTTTCGGGACAGGGACAATTTATAATTCACCCCTCCACTTT.

This sequence joins TRBV5-1 and TRBJ2-5; D gene unclear. This CDR3 contains 15 residues. Germline values: CDR1 SGHRS, CDR2 YFSETQ. V shed 4 bases and J shed 2 bases, with 15 bases lying between them. Here the CDR3 reads CASSLSDGLQETQYF. The CDR3 DNA sequence: TGCGCCAGCAGCCTTTCTGACGGGTTACAAGAGACCCAGTACTTC.

This chain joins TRBV6-2 or TRBV6-3 and TRBJ2-7, with D hard to call. CDR3 size: 13 residues. V was clipped by 2 bases and J by 1 base, with 6 bases between them. CDR1 is MNHEY and CDR2 is SVGEGT in the germline V gene. CDR3 bases: TGTGCCAGCAGTTACCGACATTCCTACGAGCAGTACTTC. It translates to CASSYRHSYEQYF.

The rearrangement uses TRBV11-3 and TRBJ2-5, with D possibly TRBD1 on 5 matching bases. The CDR3 is made up of 15 amino acids. Per the germline V gene, CDR1 is SGHNT and CDR2 is YENEEA. The germline V and J ends were trimmed by 0 bases and 5 bases, with 13 bases remaining between them. The CDR3 nucleotides read TGTGCCAGCAGCTTAGATGGTGCAGGGCCGGAGACCCAGTACTTC. Translated: CASSLDGAGPETQYF.

This clone has more than one count but fewer than ten. The chain employs TRBV4-1 and TRBJ2-7; a weak D match, TRBD1 (7 bases). The germline CDR1 and CDR2 sequences are MGHRA and YSYEKL. There are 15 residues in the CDR3. The germline V and J ends were trimmed by 4 bases and 5 bases, with 18 bases remaining between them. CDR3 protein: CASSLRRDREDEQYF. CDR3 coding DNA: TGCGCCAGCAGCCTGCGCCGAGACAGGGAGGACGAGCAGTACTTC.

The V and J genes are TRBV4-2 and TRBJ2-5; 9 nucleotides align to TRBD2. The CDR3 runs 16 residues. Looked up from germline, CDR1 is LGHNA and CDR2 is YNFKEQ. V dropped 3 bases and J dropped 2; count of bases not matched to a gene: 7. CDR3 bases: TGTGCCAGCAGCCATGGCCCTAGCGGGACACAAGAGACCCAGTACTTC. Its translation is CASSHGPSGTQETQYF.

The rearrangement joins TRBV7-9 to TRBJ1-6; D is undetermined. Germline V gene lookup returns CDR1 SEHNR and CDR2 FQNEAQ (reference sequence). Trimming removed 4 bases from V and 10 bases from J, with 11 bases in between. The CDR3 sequence is 13 residues long. CDR3 in DNA: TGTGCCAGCAGCTCTACCGAGAGCTCACCCCTCCACTTT. Translating gives CASSSTESSPLHF.

The chain uses TRBV28 and TRBJ1-2; 8 bases agree with TRBD1. The germline gives CDR1 MDHEN, CDR2 SYDVKM. The V and J ends lost 3 bases and 8 bases, in that order; junction bases with no gene match: 11. The CDR3 is 15 amino acids. In DNA, the CDR3 is TGTGCCAGCAGTTTCTTTCTACAGGGGGAGAGCGGCTACACCTTC. Its translation is CASSFFLQGESGYTF.

The V call is TRBV18, the J call TRBJ2-4; D possibly corresponds to TRBD1 (6 bases). The CDR3 is 15 amino acids. The germline CDR1 and CDR2 sequences are KGHSH and LQKENI. With 3 bases removed from V and 2 bases from J, the gap between germline ends came to 11 bases. CDR3 bases: TGTGCCAGCTCACCTCCCGGACAGCCCAAAAACATTCAGTACTTC. It is translated as CASSPPGQPKNIQYF.